The present T cell receptor beta chain was sequenced within a study of blood T cell repertoires in COVID-19. Study-level information: COVID-19 samples collected from the United States, Italy and Spain covered acute and convalescent phases.

In the source study's methods: Counts of nucleated cells, estimated from reference gene primer amplification, were obtained. The method was immunoSEQ multiplex PCR; TCRdb's version includes in-frame clones alone and lacks a portion of them. The V and J calls and clone size come from that table; D and trimming were worked out from the DNA. The sample holds under 300,000 clones, about 83% seen once. This CDR3 is built from 15 residues. Looked up from germline, CDR1 is ENHRY and CDR2 is SYGVKD. With 2 bases clipped from V and 3 bases from J, the junction kept 4 bases outside the gene matches. This receptor was identified in a woman in her 40s who had recovered from COVID-19. This rearrangement joins TRBV10-3 to TRBJ2-7, with 10 bases identical to TRBD2. The source material was peripheral blood. The CDR3 reads CAISEGLAGVYEQYF. The DNA for the CDR3 is TGTGCCATCAGTGAGGGTCTAGCGGGGGTCTACGAGCAGTACTTC.